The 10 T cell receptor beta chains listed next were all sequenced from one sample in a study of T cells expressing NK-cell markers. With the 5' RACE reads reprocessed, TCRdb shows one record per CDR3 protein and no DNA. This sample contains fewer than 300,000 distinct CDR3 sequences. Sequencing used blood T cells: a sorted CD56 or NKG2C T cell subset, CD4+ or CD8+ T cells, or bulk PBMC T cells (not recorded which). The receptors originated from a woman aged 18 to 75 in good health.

CDR3 protein: CASSQEARASYEQYF. V usage is TRBV14 and J usage is TRBJ2-7; absent DNA, TCRdb's TRBD2 call cannot be checked. Germline CDR1 SGHDN, CDR2 FVKESK. This CDR3 spans 15 amino acids.

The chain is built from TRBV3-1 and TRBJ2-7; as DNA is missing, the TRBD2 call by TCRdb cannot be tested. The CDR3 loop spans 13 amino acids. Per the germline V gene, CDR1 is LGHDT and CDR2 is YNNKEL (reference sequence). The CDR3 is CASSQVEGRFQYF.

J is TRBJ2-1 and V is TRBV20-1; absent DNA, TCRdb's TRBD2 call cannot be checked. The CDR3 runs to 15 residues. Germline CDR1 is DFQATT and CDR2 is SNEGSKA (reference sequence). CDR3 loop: CSARPRGSAGNEQFF.

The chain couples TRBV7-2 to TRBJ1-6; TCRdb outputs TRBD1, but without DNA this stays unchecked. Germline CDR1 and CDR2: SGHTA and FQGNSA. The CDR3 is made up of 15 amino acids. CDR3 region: CASSLVGTGKSPLHF.

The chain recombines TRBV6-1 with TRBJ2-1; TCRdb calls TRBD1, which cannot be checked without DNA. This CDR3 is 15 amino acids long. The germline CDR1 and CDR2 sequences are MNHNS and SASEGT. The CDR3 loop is CASSSPTGIWNEQFF.

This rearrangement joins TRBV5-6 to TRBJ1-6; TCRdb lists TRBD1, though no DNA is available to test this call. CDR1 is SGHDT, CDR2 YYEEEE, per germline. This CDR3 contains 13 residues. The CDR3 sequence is CASSYRTGRPLHF.

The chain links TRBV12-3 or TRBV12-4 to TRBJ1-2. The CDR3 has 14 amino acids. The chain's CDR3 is CASSKGGENYGYTF.

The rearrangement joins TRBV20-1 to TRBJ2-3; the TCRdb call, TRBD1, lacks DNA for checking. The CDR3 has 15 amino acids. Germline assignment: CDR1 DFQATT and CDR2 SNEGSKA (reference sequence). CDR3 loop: CSANLGRHSTDTQYF.

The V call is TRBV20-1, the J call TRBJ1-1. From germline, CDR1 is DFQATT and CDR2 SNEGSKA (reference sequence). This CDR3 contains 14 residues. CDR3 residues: CSAREGVGVDEAFF.

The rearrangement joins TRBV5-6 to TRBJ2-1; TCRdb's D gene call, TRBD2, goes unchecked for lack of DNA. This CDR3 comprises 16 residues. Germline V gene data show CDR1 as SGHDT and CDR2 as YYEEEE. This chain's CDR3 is CASSRRGTSGHNEQFF. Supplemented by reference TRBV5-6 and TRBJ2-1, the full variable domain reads DAGVTQSPTHLIKTRGQQVTLRCSPKSGHDTVSWYQQALGQGPQFIFQYYEEEERQRGNFPDRFSGHQFPNYSSELNVNALLLGDSALYLCASSRRGTSGHNEQFFGPGTRLTVL.